This TCR beta chain was sequenced in a study of graft-versus-host responses after intestinal transplantation (dated by TCRdb to about 2021). Study-wide context: Recipients received multivisceral, liver-intestinal, or isolated intestinal transplants. Anti-thymocyte globulin induction was given to all recipients, followed by maintenance tacrolimus and steroids for two to four years. After intestinal transplantation, graft-versus-host and host-versus-graft alloreactive T cell clones in the graft, circulation and bone marrow were tracked using bulk TCR-beta CDR3 sequencing. To identify alloreactive clones, pre-transplant mixed lymphocyte reaction products were sequenced and compared with unstimulated pre-transplant donor and recipient T cells. The cohort enrolled about two dozen intestinal transplant recipients, one of whom was a retransplant, and 3 patients without pretransplant specimens were excluded. Donor T cell macrochimerism was defined as a peak of at least 4% donor T cells among recipient peripheral blood mononuclear cells. Instead of going to the commercial service, samples from a few later patients were sequenced in-house on an Illumina MiSeq and processed with MiXCR.

The trim is 1 base for V and 3 bases for J, with a gap of 7 bases between the germline ends. Spanning cysteine to phenylalanine, the CDR3 consists of 13 amino acids. CDR3 DNA only is kept here, 39 bases in frame from base 1. For CDR1 and CDR2, the germline V gene lists SGHVS and FNYEAQ. The library was prepared using the immunoSEQ multiplex PCR assay. In most patients, genomic DNA was isolated using the Qiagen DNeasy Blood and Tissue Kit and sent frozen to Adaptive Biotechnologies for TCR sequencing. High-throughput TCR-beta CDR3 sequencing of genomic DNA from most patients was performed by Adaptive Biotechnologies. The original pipeline was this. Adaptive's ImmunoSEQ software was the source of the TCR sequencing data for roughly 19 patients, while three other patients were processed with MiXCR and VDJtools. To correct CD4 versus CD8 sorting errors, any sequence found in both subsets at a frequency ratio below 5:1 was removed. CDR3 nucleotide sequences shared between donor and recipient were removed because their origin could not be assigned. At least 2-fold expansion over unstimulated cells and a minimum CFSE-low frequency of 0.002% (template counts) or 0.001% (read counts) were required for clones to be classified as alloreactive. A clone was considered mappable if detected in the sequenced pre-transplant spleen, lymph node, or MLR CFSE-low populations of the donor or recipient. Cumulative frequency of alloreactive clones was calculated as a percentage of all sequences weighted by copy number. Imported from immuneACCESS, the table was reduced by TCRdb to in-frame sequences with V and J called. These copies leave out some clones; in studies compared against another copy, an unresolved V gene accounts for under half, and the cause of the remainder is not known. V and J calls and clone size are given by that table; D and trimming were obtained from the DNA. The sample table shows roughly 7,000 clones, and just under 25% are seen once. 3.5% to 4.5% of the sample belongs to the ten largest clones.

The meaning of the sample's time point label: cells obtained before transplantation from donor or recipient. In the mixed lymphocyte reactions, roughly 200,000 CFSE-labeled pre-transplant responders were plated with roughly 200,000 irradiated violet-dye-labeled stimulators and cultured for approximately six days. After the mixed lymphocyte reaction, proliferating CD3+CD4+CFSE-low and CD3+CD8+CFSE-low responder cells were FACS-sorted on a BD Influx sorter. General conclusions and limits of the study: Early after transplant, declines in HvG clones were associated with peak levels of circulating GvH clones. In patients with donor T cell macrochimerism, the allografts had high GvH to HvG T cell clonal ratios. GvH clones turned up in recipient bone marrow, with some appearing earlier in ileal mucosa or blood, a pattern consistent with an intestinal mucosal origin. Conclusions were limited by the relatively low number and heterogeneity of intestinal transplant patients.

Notes on this clone: Base quality data are lacking; no much larger clone is found one base away.

This sequence uses TRBV7-6 and TRBJ2-7; TRBD1 is a weak D gene call, 5 bases matching. The source is a human patient who was an organ donor for intestinal transplantation. Sequencing used alloreactive CD4+ T cells from a mixed lymphocyte reaction culture, obtained before transplantation. Per the publication, the cell subset or site label means: CFSE-low proliferating T cells sorted from roughly six-day pre-transplant mixed lymphocyte reaction (GvH or HvG direction). The DNA reads as follows: TGTGCCAGCAGCTTAGTAGGGGACTACGAGCAGTACTTC. This is translated as CASSLVGDYEQYF.